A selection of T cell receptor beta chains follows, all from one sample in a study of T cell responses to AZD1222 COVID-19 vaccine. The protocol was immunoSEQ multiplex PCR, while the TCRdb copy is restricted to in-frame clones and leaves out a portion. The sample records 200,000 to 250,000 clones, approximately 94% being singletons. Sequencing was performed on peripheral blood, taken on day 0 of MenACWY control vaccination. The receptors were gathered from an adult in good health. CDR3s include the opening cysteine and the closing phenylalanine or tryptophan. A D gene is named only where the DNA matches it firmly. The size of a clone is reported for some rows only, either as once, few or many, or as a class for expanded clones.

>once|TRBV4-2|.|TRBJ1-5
CASSQPGYLGSGNQPQHF
TGTGCCAGCAGCCAACCCGGGTACTTAGGTTCCGGCAATCAGCCCCAGCATTTT
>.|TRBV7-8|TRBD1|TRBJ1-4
CASSDTGVGEKLFF
TGTGCCAGCAGCGACACAGGGGTTGGTGAAAAACTGTTTTTT
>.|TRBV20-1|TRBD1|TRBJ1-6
CSASVQGATLSGNSPLHF
TGCAGTGCTAGTGTACAGGGGGCCACCCTCTCCGGCAATTCACCCCTCCACTTT
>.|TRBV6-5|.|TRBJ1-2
CASSSRGTYGYTF
TGTGCCAGCAGTTCGAGGGGGACCTATGGCTACACCTTC
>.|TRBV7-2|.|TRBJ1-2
CASSQGWTYGYTF
TGTGCCAGCAGCCAAGGGTGGACCTATGGCTACACCTTC
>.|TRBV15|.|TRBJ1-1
CATSKRGIRGTEAFF
TGTGCCACCAGCAAGCGGGGGATCAGGGGCACTGAAGCTTTCTTT
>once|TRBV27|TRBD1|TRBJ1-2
CASSLGQGGAYGYTF
TGTGCCAGCAGTTTAGGACAGGGAGGTGCCTATGGCTACACCTTC
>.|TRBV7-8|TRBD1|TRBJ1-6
CASRSGTGLFSPLHF
TGTGCCAGCAGATCAGGGACAGGGTTGTTTTCACCCCTCCACTTT
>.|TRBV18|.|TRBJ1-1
CASSPGIAEAFF
TGTGCCAGCTCACCAGGGATCGCTGAAGCTTTCTTT
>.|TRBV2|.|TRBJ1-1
CASPRRGIDTEAFF
TGTGCCAGCCCGAGGCGGGGCATAGACACTGAAGCTTTCTTT
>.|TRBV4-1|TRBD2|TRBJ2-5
CASSQERRGAQETQYF
TGCGCCAGCAGCCAAGAAAGGCGGGGGGCCCAAGAGACCCAGTACTTC
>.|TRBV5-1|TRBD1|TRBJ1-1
CASSLGTGANTEAFF
TGCGCCAGCAGCCTAGGGACAGGGGCCAACACTGAAGCTTTCTTT
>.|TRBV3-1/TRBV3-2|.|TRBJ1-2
CASSERTANYGYTF
TGTGCCAGCAGCGAACGGACGGCTAACTATGGCTACACCTTC
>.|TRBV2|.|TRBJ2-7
CASAAVRNYEQYF
TGTGCCAGCGCGGCAGTAAGAAACTACGAGCAGTACTTC
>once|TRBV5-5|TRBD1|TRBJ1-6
CASSLDSQGANSPLHF
TGTGCCAGCAGCTTGGACTCCCAGGGGGCGAATTCACCCCTCCACTTT
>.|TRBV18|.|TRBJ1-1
CASSSTEAFF
TGTGCCAGCTCCAGCACTGAAGCTTTCTTT
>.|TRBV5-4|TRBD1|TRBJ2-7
CASMAGGSYEQYF
TGTGCCAGCATGGCAGGGGGCTCCTACGAGCAGTACTTC
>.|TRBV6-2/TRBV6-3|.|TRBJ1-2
CASSYTDRTFDYGYTF
TGTGCCAGCAGTTACACTGACAGGACGTTCGACTATGGCTACACCTTC
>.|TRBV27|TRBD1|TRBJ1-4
CASRDRLTNEKLFF
TGTGCCAGCAGGGACAGGCTGACTAATGAAAAACTGTTTTTT
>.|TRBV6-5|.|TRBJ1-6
CASSYSGRNSPLHF
TGTGCCAGCAGTTACTCCGGGCGTAATTCACCCCTCCACTTT
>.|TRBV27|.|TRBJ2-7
CASSLDSSYEQYF
TGTGCCAGCAGTTTAGACAGCTCCTACGAGCAGTACTTC
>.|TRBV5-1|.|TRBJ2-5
CASSPPNQETQYF
TGCGCCAGCAGTCCGCCGAATCAAGAGACCCAGTACTTC
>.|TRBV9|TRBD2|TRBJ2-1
CASSVGGGTYNEQFF
TGTGCCAGCAGCGTCGGCGGGGGGACCTACAATGAGCAGTTCTTC
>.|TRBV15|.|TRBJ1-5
CATSIGGGWVNQPQHF
TGTGCCACCAGCATAGGAGGGGGGTGGGTCAATCAGCCCCAGCATTTT
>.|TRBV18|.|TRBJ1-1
CASSNQGSVNTEAFF
TGTGCCAGCTCAAACCAGGGCAGTGTGAACACTGAAGCTTTCTTT
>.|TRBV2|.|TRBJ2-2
CASIRPGSQTGELFF
TGTGCCAGCATTCGGCCGGGGAGTCAGACCGGGGAGCTGTTTTTT
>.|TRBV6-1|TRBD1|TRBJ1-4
CASSNIRDRSEKLFF
TGTGCCAGCAGTAACATCCGGGACAGGAGTGAAAAACTGTTTTTT
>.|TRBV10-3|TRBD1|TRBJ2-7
CAISGTDSYEQYF
TGTGCCATCAGCGGGACAGACTCCTACGAGCAGTACTTC
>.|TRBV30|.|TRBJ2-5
CAWSVQSRETQYF
TGTGCCTGGAGTGTACAATCCCGGGAGACCCAGTACTTC
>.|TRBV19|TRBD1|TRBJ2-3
CASSIYGTEDEDTQYF
TGTGCCAGTAGTATATACGGGACAGAGGATGAGGATACGCAGTATTTT
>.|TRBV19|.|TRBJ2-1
CASSIKGGSYNEQFF
TGTGCCAGTAGTATCAAGGGGGGGTCCTACAATGAGCAGTTCTTC
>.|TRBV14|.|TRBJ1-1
CASSWTDDTEAFF
TGTGCCAGCAGCTGGACAGACGACACTGAAGCTTTCTTT
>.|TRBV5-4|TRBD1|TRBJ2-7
CASSFGTGGSYEQYF
TGTGCCAGCAGCTTCGGGACAGGGGGGTCCTACGAGCAGTACTTC